This is a list of T cell receptor beta chains from one sample in a study of cytomegalovirus exposure and HLA in healthy donors. This table comes from immunoSEQ multiplex PCR, and its TCRdb copy is limited to in-frame clones, with some not included. The table shows around 130,000 clones, with 80% occurring only once. Input material: PBMCs. The receptor source for this set is a woman in her thirties or forties in good health and CMV-seronegative. Each CDR3 is given with its conserved first and last residue. Each record gives: clone size, D gene, V gene, J gene, CDR3 protein. The D gene is left open where the match is weak. Clone size is given for some rows only: seen once, a few or many times, or a class if the clone is expanded.

abundance: NA; d_gene: NA; v_gene: TRBV5-1; j_gene: TRBJ2-7; CDR3aa: CASSIWGDEQYF
abundance: NA; d_gene: NA; v_gene: TRBV28; j_gene: TRBJ1-1; CDR3aa: CASSFPGRTEAFF
abundance: NA; d_gene: NA; v_gene: TRBV6-1; j_gene: TRBJ1-2; CDR3aa: CASSELDTSGYGYTF
abundance: NA; d_gene: NA; v_gene: TRBV7-9; j_gene: TRBJ1-2; CDR3aa: CASSPSGRSGPNYGYTF
abundance: NA; d_gene: TRBD2; v_gene: TRBV6-1; j_gene: TRBJ2-3; CDR3aa: CASQATSGTDTQYF
abundance: few; d_gene: TRBD2; v_gene: TRBV11-3; j_gene: TRBJ2-3; CDR3aa: CASSRNPPGLGGDTQYF
abundance: few; d_gene: TRBD2; v_gene: TRBV28; j_gene: TRBJ2-5; CDR3aa: CASMFSSGIQETQYF
abundance: NA; d_gene: NA; v_gene: TRBV5-1; j_gene: TRBJ2-5; CDR3aa: CATLWVSIAEWSQYF
abundance: few; d_gene: NA; v_gene: TRBV27; j_gene: TRBJ1-1; CDR3aa: CASSLSGQRGAFF
abundance: NA; d_gene: NA; v_gene: TRBV29-1; j_gene: TRBJ1-1; CDR3aa: CSVQGQGTEAFF
abundance: NA; d_gene: TRBD2; v_gene: TRBV28; j_gene: TRBJ2-5; CDR3aa: CASSLGLAETQYF
abundance: NA; d_gene: NA; v_gene: TRBV9; j_gene: TRBJ1-3; CDR3aa: CASGPLIGHPGNTIYF
abundance: NA; d_gene: TRBD1; v_gene: TRBV5-4; j_gene: TRBJ2-7; CDR3aa: CASTDRGEAYEQYF
abundance: few; d_gene: TRBD2; v_gene: TRBV4-3; j_gene: TRBJ2-6; CDR3aa: CASSPGLAGQSGANVLTF
abundance: few; d_gene: NA; v_gene: TRBV6-5; j_gene: TRBJ1-4; CDR3aa: CASRLGEKLFF
abundance: once; d_gene: TRBD1; v_gene: TRBV28; j_gene: TRBJ1-2; CDR3aa: CASSPMTGNGYTF
abundance: NA; d_gene: NA; v_gene: TRBV9; j_gene: TRBJ2-5; CDR3aa: CASSVDGAGEETQYF
abundance: NA; d_gene: TRBD2; v_gene: TRBV4-2; j_gene: TRBJ2-3; CDR3aa: CASTWVAGEGSTDTQYF
abundance: NA; d_gene: TRBD1; v_gene: TRBV5-4; j_gene: TRBJ1-2; CDR3aa: CASSSRGDRALPYNYGYTF
abundance: once; d_gene: TRBD2; v_gene: TRBV14; j_gene: TRBJ2-3; CDR3aa: CASSYIRRASGTADTQYF
abundance: NA; d_gene: NA; v_gene: TRBV14; j_gene: TRBJ1-1; CDR3aa: CASSQHRDAYTEAFF
abundance: once; d_gene: NA; v_gene: TRBV4-1; j_gene: TRBJ2-7; CDR3aa: CASSQDGSLEQYF